The 5 T cell receptor beta chains below come from one sample, sequenced in a study of T cell repertoires in cytomegalovirus infection. TCRdb reanalysed the reads using MiXCR and keeps one entry per CDR3 protein. This table has 650,000 to 900,000 distinct CDR3 sequences, 25% to 30% appearing once. No antigen has been identified for these receptors. The sample here was cultured CD8+ T cells from PBMCs, taken from culture after CMV antigen stimulation. Source of these receptors: a human donor in good health (CMV status not recorded). Some clones in this sample may be carry-over from other donors' samples.

This rearrangement joins TRBV19 to TRBJ1-2; 7 positions agree with TRBD1. This CDR3 region has 13 residues. Germline V CDR1 and CDR2: LNHDA, SQIVND (reference sequence). V shed 6 bases, J shed 6 bases, and the junction held 7 bases outside the gene matches. DNA of the CDR3: TGTGCCAGTAGCCTACAGGGGACGGATGGCTACACCTTC. Translated, it gives CASSLQGTDGYTF.

The gene calls are TRBV27 and TRBJ1-4, with 7 bases identical to TRBD1. The CDR3 spans 16 residues. V gave up 10 bases and J gave up 0 bases; unmatched junction bases: 11. CDR1 MNHEY and CDR2 SMNVEV come from the germline V gene (reference sequence). The CDR3 DNA reads TGTGCCACCAGGACAGGACCAGTGGCAACTAATGAAAAACTGTTTTTT. Amino acid sequence: CATRTGPVATNEKLFF.

This clonotype has a handful of counts. The chain recombines TRBV19 with TRBJ2-2; D might be TRBD2 (5 bases). The V gene's germline CDR1 is LNHDA and CDR2 SQIVND (reference sequence). There are 16 residues in the CDR3. The ends were cut back, 7 bases at V and 0 bases at J, with 15 bases in the middle. CDR3 DNA sequence: TGTGCCAGTACCGCTCCGGACTCCTCGAACACCGGGGAGCTGTTTTTT. Encoded protein: CASTAPDSSNTGELFF.

This chain joins TRBV6-1 and TRBJ1-2; 7 positions match TRBD1. V trimming: 10 bases; J trimming: 0 bases; junction bases outside the gene matches: 11. Germline loops: CDR1 MNHNS, CDR2 SASEGT. The CDR3 spans 15 residues. This chain's CDR3 is CAILNWQGANYGYTF. In DNA, the CDR3 is TGTGCCATTTTAAACTGGCAGGGGGCTAACTATGGCTACACCTTC.

For the CDR3, the DNA is TGTGCCAGCAGCCAAAATACAGGGGGACAAGAGACCCAGTACTTC. This translates into CASSQNTGGQETQYF. The V and J genes are TRBV9 and TRBJ2-5, with 8 bases fitting TRBD1. The CDR3 has 15 residues. J gave up 2 bases and V 4 bases, and 7 bases lay outside the gene matches. CDR1 is SGDLS and CDR2 is YYNGEE in the germline V gene. The full variable domain, with the rest looked up from reference TRBV9 and TRBJ2-5, is DSGVTQTPKHLITATGQRVTLRCSPRSGDLSVYWYQQSLDQGLQFLIQYYNGEERAKGNILERFSAQQFPDLHSELNLSSLELGDSALYFCASSQNTGGQETQYFGPGTRLLVL.